This T cell receptor (delta chain) originates from a study of gamma-delta chains in newborns, infants, children. This clone was seen only once. CDR3 length: 16 residues. V was trimmed by 1 base and J by 0 bases, leaving 12 bases between them. The germline CDR1 and CDR2 sequences are TSWWSYY and QGS. TCRdb called clones anew from the reads with CATT. The data contain 4,400 or so delta-chain clones, roughly 39% of them singletons. The TCR was taken from a child who received the measles vaccine. Sequencing was carried out using blood. V is TRDV1 and J is TRDJ1; no reliable D call. CDR3 nucleotides: TGTGCTCTTGGGGAACAGGGTAAAAGTGACACCGATAAACTCATCTTT. This codes for CALGEQGKSDTDKLIF.